This T cell receptor beta chain was retrieved from a study of blood T cell repertoires in COVID-19. The wider study: PBMCs, B-cell-depleted T cells, or T cells were the source of the cDNA or gDNA that made up the material.

This CDR3 contains 16 residues. Deletions cut 2 bases from V and 4 bases from J, with 17 bases between. CDR1 and CDR2 from the germline V gene are KGHSH and LQKENI. The table came from immunoSEQ multiplex PCR; TCRdb's copy has only in-frame clones and leaves some out. The data hold around 67,000 clones, with about 90% observed a single time. The sequence derives from a man in his forties or fifties with active COVID-19. The source material was peripheral blood. The rearrangement uses TRBV18 and TRBJ1-2; D is ambiguous. CDR3 bases: TGTGCCAGCTCACCAATCACGTCTAATCCTCTCTATGGCTACACCTTC. Translated: CASSPITSNPLYGYTF.